A selection of T cell receptor beta chains follows, all from one sample in a study of read filtering for tumor transcriptome and immune sequencing. Using its own MiXCR run on the reads, TCRdb lists one record per CDR3 protein. The data contain 35,000 to 50,000 distinct CDR3 sequences, less than 20% of them seen just once; the ten biggest clones take up 30% to 45%. Sequencing input: a population of CD138-negative cells sorted from bone marrow. The receptors stem from a donor over 35 with multiple myeloma. Both conserved end residues are part of each CDR3. A D gene is named only where the DNA matches it firmly. Clone size is shown for a subset of rows, as once, few, many or a class of expanded clone.

D: TRBD1; size: many; J: TRBJ1-4; V: TRBV12-3/TRBV12-4; DNA: TGTGCCAGCACGGCCCAGGGGGAAGAAAAACTGTTTTTT; CDR3: CASTAQGEEKLFF
D: TRBD2; size: many; J: TRBJ2-1; V: TRBV7-2; DNA: TGTGCCAGCAGCTCTACCCCGGGGGGTTACAATGAGCAGTTCTTC; CDR3: CASSSTPGGYNEQFF
D: TRBD2; size: many; J: TRBJ2-1; V: TRBV13; DNA: TGTGCCAGCAGCCATAGGACTAGAAGGTTGGGGGATGAGCAGTTCTTC; CDR3: CASSHRTRRLGDEQFF
D: TRBD2; size: many; J: TRBJ2-7; V: TRBV28; DNA: TGTGCCAGCAGTACGGGAGGTAACGACGAGCAGTACTTC; CDR3: CASSTGGNDEQYF
D: NA; size: many; J: TRBJ2-3; V: TRBV28; DNA: TGTGCCAGCAGTCCCTCCTCGTTAAGGGACTCCACAGATACGCAGTATTTT; CDR3: CASSPSSLRDSTDTQYF
D: TRBD1; size: many; J: TRBJ2-1; V: TRBV5-6; DNA: TGTGCCAGCACCGAAGCCGGGACAGGCTACAATGAGCAGTTCTTC; CDR3: CASTEAGTGYNEQFF
D: NA; size: NA; J: TRBJ2-7; V: TRBV6-5; DNA: TGTGCCAGCAGCTCCCAAGGACCTCTCTCCGACGAGCGGTACTTC; CDR3: CASSSQGPLSDERYF
D: TRBD2; size: many; J: TRBJ2-3; V: TRBV9; DNA: TGTGCCAGCAGCGTCATTAGCGGGAGGACAGATACGCAGTATTTT; CDR3: CASSVISGRTDTQYF
D: NA; size: many; J: TRBJ2-2; V: TRBV5-4; DNA: TGTGCCAGCAGCTCTCAGGGACACCTACGAGTCCGAGGCTCCGGGGAGCTGTTTTTT; CDR3: CASSSQGHLRVRGSGELFF
D: NA; size: many; J: TRBJ1-1; V: TRBV20-1; DNA: TGCAGTGCTAGAGAAGAGGGCCGGGAACGAGCTTTCTTT; CDR3: CSAREEGRERAFF
D: TRBD1; size: many; J: TRBJ2-5; V: TRBV2; DNA: TGTGCCAGCACCAGACCCGGGACAGGGGGGCAAGAGACCCAGTACTTC; CDR3: CASTRPGTGGQETQYF
D: NA; size: many; J: TRBJ2-3; V: TRBV4-2; DNA: TGTGCCAGCACAACGGAGTACACAGATACGCAGTATTTT; CDR3: CASTTEYTDTQYF
D: TRBD2; size: many; J: TRBJ2-1; V: TRBV7-2; DNA: TGTGCCAGCAGCCGCCCCGGGACTAGCGGGATCAGCTCCTACAATGAGCAGTTCTTC; CDR3: CASSRPGTSGISSYNEQFF
D: NA; size: many; J: TRBJ2-1; V: TRBV5-4; DNA: TGTGCCAGCCGCAGGGAGAATGAGCAGTTCTTC; CDR3: CASRRENEQFF
D: NA; size: few; J: TRBJ1-1; V: TRBV27; DNA: TGTGCCAGCAGTTTAAGGGGCGTGAACACTGAAGCTTTCTTT; CDR3: CASSLRGVNTEAFF
D: TRBD2; size: many; J: TRBJ2-5; V: TRBV7-2; DNA: TGTGCCAGCAGCTCCAGACTAGCAGAAGAGACCCAGTACTTC; CDR3: CASSSRLAEETQYF
D: TRBD2; size: many; J: TRBJ2-1; V: TRBV29-1; DNA: TGCAGCGTTGACGGGAGGGCGTGGTACAATGAGCAGTTCTTC; CDR3: CSVDGRAWYNEQFF
D: TRBD2; size: many; J: TRBJ2-1; V: TRBV24-1; DNA: TGTGCCACCAGTGATCTCCCAGGTCGGGTTTCCGCGGGAGGCGTACAGAATGAGCAGTTCTTC; CDR3: CATSDLPGRVSAGGVQNEQFF